The clone carrying this T cell receptor beta chain turned up a few times. The antigen is unknown. The data originate from a study of T cell responses to AZD1222 COVID-19 vaccine. Data came from immunoSEQ multiplex PCR; TCRdb stores just in-frame clones and leaves some out. In the table there are around 83,000 clones, around nine tenths of which are singletons. Findings and caveats of the study: It should be noted that donors were predominantly white British and more often female, and clonal diversity was possibly underestimated. Two doses of AZD1222 preceded a rise in Spike-specific TCR breadth and depth.

The sample was peripheral blood, taken on day 0 of AZD1222 vaccination. This clonotype was obtained from an adult in good health.

The CDR3: CASSQAQQSYNEQFF. The DNA of the CDR3 is TGCGCCAGCAGCCAGGCCCAGCAATCATACAATGAGCAGTTCTTC. The rearrangement uses TRBV4-3 and TRBJ2-1; D unclear. Per germline, CDR1 LGHNA and CDR2 YSLEER. The CDR3 extends over 15 amino acids. V was shortened by 3 bases and J by 4 bases, with 13 bases between the two germline ends.